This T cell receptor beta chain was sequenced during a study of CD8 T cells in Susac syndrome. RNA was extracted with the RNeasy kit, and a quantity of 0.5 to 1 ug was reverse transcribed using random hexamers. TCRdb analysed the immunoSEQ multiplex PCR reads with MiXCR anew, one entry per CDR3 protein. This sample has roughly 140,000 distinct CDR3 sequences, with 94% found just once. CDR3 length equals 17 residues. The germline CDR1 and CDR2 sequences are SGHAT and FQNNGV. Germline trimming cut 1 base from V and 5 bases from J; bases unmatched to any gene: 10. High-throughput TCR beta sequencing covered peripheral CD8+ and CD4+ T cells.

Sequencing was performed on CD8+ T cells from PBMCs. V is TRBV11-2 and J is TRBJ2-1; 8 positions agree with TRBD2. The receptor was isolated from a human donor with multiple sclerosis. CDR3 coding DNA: TGTGCCAGCAGCTTAGCAGTGTGGACTAGCCTTAACAATGAGCAGTTCTTC. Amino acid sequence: CASSLAVWTSLNNEQFF.